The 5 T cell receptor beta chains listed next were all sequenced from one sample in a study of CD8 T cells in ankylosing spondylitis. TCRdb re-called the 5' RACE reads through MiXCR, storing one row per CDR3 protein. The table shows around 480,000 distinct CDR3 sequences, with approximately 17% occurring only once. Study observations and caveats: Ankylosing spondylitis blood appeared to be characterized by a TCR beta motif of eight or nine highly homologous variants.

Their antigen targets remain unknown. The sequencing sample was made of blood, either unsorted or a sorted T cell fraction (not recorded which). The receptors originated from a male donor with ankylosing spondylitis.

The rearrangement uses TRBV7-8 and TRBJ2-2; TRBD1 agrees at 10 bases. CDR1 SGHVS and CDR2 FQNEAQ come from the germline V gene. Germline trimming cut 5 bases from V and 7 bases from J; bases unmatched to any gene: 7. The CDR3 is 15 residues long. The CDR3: CASSDRDRGGGELFF. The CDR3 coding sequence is TGTGCCAGCAGCGACCGGGACAGGGGTGGCGGGGAGCTGTTTTTT.

CDR3 nucleotides: TGTGCCAGCAGTTTAATCAGGGGCTACGAGCAGTACTTC. Its translation is CASSLIRGYEQYF. This sequence joins TRBV12-3 or TRBV12-4 and TRBJ2-7, with D maybe TRBD1 (6 bases). The ends were cut back, 2 bases at V and 3 bases at J, with 8 bases in the middle. The CDR3 has 13 residues.

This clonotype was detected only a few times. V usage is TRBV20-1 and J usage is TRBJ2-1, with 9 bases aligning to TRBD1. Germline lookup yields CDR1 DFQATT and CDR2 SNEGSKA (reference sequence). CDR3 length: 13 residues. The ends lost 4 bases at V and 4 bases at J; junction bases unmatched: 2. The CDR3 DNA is TGCAGTGCTACACAGGGGGCTTACAATGAGCAGTTCTTC. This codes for CSATQGAYNEQFF.

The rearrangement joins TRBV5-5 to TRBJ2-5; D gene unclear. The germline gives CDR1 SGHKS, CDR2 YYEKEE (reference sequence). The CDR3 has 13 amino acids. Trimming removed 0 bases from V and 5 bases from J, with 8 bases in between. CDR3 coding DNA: TGTGCCAGCAGCTTGGCGGCGAAGGAGACCCAGTACTTC. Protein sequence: CASSLAAKETQYF.

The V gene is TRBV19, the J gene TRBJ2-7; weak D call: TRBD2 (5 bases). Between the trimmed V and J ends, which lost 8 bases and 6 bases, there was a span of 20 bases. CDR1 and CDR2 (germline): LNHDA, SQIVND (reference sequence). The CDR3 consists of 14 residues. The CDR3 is CASSTPGTFSEQYF. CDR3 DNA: TGTGCCAGTTCTACCCCGGGAACCTTTAGCGAGCAGTACTTC.